The T cell receptor (beta chain) under discussion was sequenced for a study of blood T cell repertoires in COVID-19. The assay was immunoSEQ multiplex PCR, and TCRdb's table has in-frame clones only and misses some. Of around 170,000 clones in the sample, 88% were seen once. CDR1 is LNHDA and CDR2 is SQIVND in the germline V gene (reference sequence). This CDR3 has 12 amino acids. Trimming cost V 5 bases and J 8 bases; bases outside gene matches: 5. This clonotype originated in a woman younger than 35 who had recovered from COVID-19. This rearrangement joins TRBV19 to TRBJ1-2; 7 nucleotides align to TRBD1. Material: PBMCs or T cells enriched from blood (not recorded which). CDR3 sequence: CASSLTGVGYTF. CDR3 nucleotides: TGTGCCAGTAGTTTAACAGGGGTCGGCTACACCTTC.